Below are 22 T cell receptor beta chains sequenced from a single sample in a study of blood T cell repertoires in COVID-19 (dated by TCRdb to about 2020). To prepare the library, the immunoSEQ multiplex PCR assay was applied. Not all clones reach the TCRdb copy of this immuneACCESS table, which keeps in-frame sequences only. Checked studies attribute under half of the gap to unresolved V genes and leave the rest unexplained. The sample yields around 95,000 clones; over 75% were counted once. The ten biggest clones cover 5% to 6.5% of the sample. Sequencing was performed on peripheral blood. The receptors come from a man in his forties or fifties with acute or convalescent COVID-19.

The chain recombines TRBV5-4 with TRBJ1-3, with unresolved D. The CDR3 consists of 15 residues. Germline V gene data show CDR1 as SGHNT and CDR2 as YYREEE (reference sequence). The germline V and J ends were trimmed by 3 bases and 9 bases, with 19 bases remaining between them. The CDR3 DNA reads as TGTGCCAGCAGCTCGGCGACCCCCTTAGGAGGCACCATATATTTT. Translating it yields CASSSATPLGGTIYF.

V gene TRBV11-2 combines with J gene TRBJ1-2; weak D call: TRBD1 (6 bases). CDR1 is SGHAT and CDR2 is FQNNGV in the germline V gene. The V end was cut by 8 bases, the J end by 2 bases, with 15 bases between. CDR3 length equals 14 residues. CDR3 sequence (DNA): TGTGCCAGCGCGTGGGGGGGCGCGAACTATGGCTACACCTTC. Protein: CASAWGGANYGYTF.

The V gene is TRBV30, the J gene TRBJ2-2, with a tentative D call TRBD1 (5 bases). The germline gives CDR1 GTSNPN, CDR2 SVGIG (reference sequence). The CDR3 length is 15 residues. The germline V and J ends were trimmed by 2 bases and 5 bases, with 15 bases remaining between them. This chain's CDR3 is CAWSKVRASTGELFF. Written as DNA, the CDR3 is TGTGCCTGGAGTAAGGTCAGGGCATCGACCGGGGAGCTGTTTTTT.

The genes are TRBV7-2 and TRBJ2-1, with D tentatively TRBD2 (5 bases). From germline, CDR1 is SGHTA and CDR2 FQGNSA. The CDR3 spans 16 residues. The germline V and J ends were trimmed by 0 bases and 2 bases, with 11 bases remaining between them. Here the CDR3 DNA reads TGTGCCAGCAGCTTAGCCATTGGCGGGCCCTACAATGAGCAGTTCTTC. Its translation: CASSLAIGGPYNEQFF.

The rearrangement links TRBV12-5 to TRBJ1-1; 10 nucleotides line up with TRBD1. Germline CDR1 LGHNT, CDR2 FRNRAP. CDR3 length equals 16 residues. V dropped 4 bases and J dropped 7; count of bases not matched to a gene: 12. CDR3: CASGSPTGTGVVEAFF. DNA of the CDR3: TGTGCTAGTGGTTCCCCAACCGGGACAGGGGTCGTTGAAGCTTTCTTT.

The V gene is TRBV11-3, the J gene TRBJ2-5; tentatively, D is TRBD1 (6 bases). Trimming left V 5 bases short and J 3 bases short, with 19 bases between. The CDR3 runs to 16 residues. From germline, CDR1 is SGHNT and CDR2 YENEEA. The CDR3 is CASSKDSLYTEETQYF. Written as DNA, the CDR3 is TGTGCCAGCAGCAAGGACAGCCTGTACACTGAAGAGACCCAGTACTTC. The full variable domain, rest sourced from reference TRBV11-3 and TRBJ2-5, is EAGVVQSPRYKIIEKKQPVAFWCNPISGHNTLYWYLQNLGQGPELLIRYENEEAVDDSQLPKDRFSAERLKGVDSTLKIQPAELGDSAVYLCASSKDSLYTEETQYFGPGTRLLVL.

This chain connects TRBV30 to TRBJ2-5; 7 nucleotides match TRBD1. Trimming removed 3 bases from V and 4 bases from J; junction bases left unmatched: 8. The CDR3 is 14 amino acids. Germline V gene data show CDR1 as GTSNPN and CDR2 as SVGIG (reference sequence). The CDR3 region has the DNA TGTGCCTGGAGGAATGCAGGGGGTCGAGAGACCCAGTACTTC. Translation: CAWRNAGGRETQYF.

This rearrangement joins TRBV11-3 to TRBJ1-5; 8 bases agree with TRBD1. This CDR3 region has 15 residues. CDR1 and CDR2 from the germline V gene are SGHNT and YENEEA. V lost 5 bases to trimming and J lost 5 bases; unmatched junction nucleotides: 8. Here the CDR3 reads CASSRSRGRDQPQHF. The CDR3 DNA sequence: TGTGCCAGCAGCCGTTCCAGGGGGCGGGATCAGCCCCAGCATTTT.

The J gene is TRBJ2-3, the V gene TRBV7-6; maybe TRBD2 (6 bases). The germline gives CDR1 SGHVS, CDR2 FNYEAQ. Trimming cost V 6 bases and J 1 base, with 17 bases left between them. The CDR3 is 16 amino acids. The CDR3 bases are TGTGCCAGCAGTTCCTCTCTAGCGATGGGCACAGATACGCAGTATTTT. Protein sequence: CASSSSLAMGTDTQYF.

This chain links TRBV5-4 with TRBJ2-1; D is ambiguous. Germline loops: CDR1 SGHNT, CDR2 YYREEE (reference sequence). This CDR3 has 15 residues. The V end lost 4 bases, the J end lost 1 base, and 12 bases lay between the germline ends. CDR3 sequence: CASSLRSASYNEQFF. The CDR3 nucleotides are TGTGCCAGCAGCCTTAGATCTGCGTCCTACAATGAGCAGTTCTTC. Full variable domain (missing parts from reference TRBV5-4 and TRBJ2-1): ETGVTQSPTHLIKTRGQQVTLRCSSQSGHNTVSWYQQALGQGPQFIFQYYREEENGRGNFPPRFSGLQFPNYSSELNVNALELDDSALYLCASSLRSASYNEQFFGPGTRLTVL.

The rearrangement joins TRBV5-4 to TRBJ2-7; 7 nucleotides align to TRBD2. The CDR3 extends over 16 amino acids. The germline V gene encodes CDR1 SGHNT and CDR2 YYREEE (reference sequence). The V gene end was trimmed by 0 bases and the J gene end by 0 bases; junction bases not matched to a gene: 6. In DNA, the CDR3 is TGTGCCAGCAGCTTGGACGGCGGGACTATCTCCTACGAGCAGTACTTC. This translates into CASSLDGGTISYEQYF. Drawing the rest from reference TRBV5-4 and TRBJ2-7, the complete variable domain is ETGVTQSPTHLIKTRGQQVTLRCSSQSGHNTVSWYQQALGQGPQFIFQYYREEENGRGNFPPRFSGLQFPNYSSELNVNALELDDSALYLCASSLDGGTISYEQYFGPGTRLTVT.

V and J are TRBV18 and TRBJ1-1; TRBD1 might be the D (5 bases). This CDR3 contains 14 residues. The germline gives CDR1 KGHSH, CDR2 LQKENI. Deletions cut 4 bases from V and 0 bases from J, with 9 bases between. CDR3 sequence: CASSRKGMNTEAFF. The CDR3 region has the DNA TGTGCCAGCTCACGGAAGGGGATGAACACTGAAGCTTTCTTT.

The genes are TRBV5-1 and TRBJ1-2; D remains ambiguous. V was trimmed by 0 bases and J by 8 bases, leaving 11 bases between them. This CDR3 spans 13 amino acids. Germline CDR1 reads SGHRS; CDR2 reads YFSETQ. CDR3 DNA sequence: TGCGCCAGCAGCTTGGTTCCGGGAAAAGGCTACACCTTC. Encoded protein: CASSLVPGKGYTF.

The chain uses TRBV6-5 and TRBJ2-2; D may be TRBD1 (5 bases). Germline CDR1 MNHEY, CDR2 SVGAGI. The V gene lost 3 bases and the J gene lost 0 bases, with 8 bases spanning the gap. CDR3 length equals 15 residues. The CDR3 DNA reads TGTGCCAGCAGTTATCAGGGTTCGAACACCGGGGAGCTGTTTTTT. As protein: CASSYQGSNTGELFF.

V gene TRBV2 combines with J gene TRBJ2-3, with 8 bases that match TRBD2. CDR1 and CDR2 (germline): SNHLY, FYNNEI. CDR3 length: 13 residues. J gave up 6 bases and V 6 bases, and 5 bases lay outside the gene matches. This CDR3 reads CASRGLDQDTQYF. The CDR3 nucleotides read TGTGCCAGCAGGGGACTAGATCAGGATACGCAGTATTTT. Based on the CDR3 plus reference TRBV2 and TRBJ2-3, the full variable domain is EPEVTQTPSHQVTQMGQEVILRCVPISNHLYFYWYRQILGQKVEFLVSFYNNEISEKSEIFDDQFSVERPDGSNFTLKIRSTKLEDSAMYFCASRGLDQDTQYFGPGTRLTVL.

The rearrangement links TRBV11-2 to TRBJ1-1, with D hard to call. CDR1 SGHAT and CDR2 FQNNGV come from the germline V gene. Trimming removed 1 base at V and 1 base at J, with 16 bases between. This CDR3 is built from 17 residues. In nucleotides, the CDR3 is TGTGCCAGCAGCTTAGGTGTGGATACCAGCGGGAACACTGAAGCTTTCTTT. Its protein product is CASSLGVDTSGNTEAFF.

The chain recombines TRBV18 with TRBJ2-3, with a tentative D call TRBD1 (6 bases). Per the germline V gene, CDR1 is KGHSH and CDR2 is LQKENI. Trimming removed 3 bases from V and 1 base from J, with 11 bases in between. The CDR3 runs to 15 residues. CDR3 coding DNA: TGTGCCAGCTCACCCACAGGGTCGGGCACAGATACGCAGTATTTT. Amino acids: CASSPTGSGTDTQYF.

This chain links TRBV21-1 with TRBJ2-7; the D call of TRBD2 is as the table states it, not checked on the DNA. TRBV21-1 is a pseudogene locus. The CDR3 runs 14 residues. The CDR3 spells CASTLWDSRRYQYF. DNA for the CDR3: TGTGCCAGCACCTTATGGGACTCCCGGAGGTACCAGTACTTC.

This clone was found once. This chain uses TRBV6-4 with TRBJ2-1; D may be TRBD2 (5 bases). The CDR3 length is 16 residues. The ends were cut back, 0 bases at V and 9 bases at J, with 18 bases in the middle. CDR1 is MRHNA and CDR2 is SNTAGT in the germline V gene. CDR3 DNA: TGTGCCAGCAGTGACTCGATTAATACGGGGTTGGGTGAGCAGTTCTTC. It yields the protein CASSDSINTGLGEQFF.

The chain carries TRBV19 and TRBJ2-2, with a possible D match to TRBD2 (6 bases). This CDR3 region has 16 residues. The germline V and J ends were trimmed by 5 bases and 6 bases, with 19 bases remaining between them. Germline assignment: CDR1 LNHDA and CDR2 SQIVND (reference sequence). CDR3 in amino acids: CASSFWATGVPGELFF. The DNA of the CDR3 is TGTGCCAGTAGTTTCTGGGCAACGGGAGTGCCCGGGGAGCTGTTTTTT.

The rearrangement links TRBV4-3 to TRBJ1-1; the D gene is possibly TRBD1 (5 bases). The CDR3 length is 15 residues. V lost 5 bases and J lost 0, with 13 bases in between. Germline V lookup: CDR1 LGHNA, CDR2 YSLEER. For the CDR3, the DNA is TGCGCCAGCAGCACCGATGCAGGGCTGAACACTGAAGCTTTCTTT. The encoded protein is CASSTDAGLNTEAFF.

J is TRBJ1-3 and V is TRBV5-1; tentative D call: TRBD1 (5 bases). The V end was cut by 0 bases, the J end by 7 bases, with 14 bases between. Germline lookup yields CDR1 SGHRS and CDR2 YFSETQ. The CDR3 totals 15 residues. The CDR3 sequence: CASSLAGGDTNTIYF. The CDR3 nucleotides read TGCGCCAGCAGCTTGGCCGGGGGGGATACGAACACCATATATTTT.